This T cell receptor beta chain was documented in a study of shared clonotypes between healthy human individuals. Broader study findings: Non-shared clonotypes displayed generation probabilities falling below those of clonotypes present in all four donors. Sampling used blood alone; tissue repertoires probably differ.

This CDR3 contains 15 residues. CDR1 and CDR2 (germline): MGHRA, YSYEKL. J lost 5 bases, V lost 4 bases, and 7 bases had no gene match. Naive CD8 isolation took CD45RO-negative cells positively selected for CCR7 and excluded terminally differentiated effector memory CD45RA+ cells. This table comes from immunoSEQ multiplex PCR, and its TCRdb copy is limited to in-frame clones, with some not included. The top ten clones hold roughly 1.7% of a sample with about 2.2 million clones, 85% to 95% of them seen once. Turning to this clone: Its antigen is still unknown.

Sequencing was carried out using naive CD8+ T cells from PBMCs. The V gene is TRBV4-1, the J gene TRBJ2-2; TRBD1 matches at 7 bases. The sequence was collected from a man younger than 35 in good health. Some clones in this sample may be carry-over from other donors' samples. The CDR3 DNA follows: TGCGCCAGCAGCCGGCGACAGGGTGCAACCGGGGAGCTGTTTTTT. Translating it yields CASSRRQGATGELFF.